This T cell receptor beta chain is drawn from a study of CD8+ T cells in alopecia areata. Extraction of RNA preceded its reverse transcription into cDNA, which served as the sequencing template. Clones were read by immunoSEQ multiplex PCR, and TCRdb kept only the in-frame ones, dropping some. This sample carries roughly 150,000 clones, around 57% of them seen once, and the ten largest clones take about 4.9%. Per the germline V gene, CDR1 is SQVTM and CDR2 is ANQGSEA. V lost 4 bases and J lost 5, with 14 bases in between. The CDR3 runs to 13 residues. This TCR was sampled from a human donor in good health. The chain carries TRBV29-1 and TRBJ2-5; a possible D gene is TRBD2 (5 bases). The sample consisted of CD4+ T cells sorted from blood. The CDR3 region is CSVVFGIGETQYF. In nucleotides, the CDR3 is TGCAGCGTTGTTTTCGGGATCGGGGAGACCCAGTACTTC.